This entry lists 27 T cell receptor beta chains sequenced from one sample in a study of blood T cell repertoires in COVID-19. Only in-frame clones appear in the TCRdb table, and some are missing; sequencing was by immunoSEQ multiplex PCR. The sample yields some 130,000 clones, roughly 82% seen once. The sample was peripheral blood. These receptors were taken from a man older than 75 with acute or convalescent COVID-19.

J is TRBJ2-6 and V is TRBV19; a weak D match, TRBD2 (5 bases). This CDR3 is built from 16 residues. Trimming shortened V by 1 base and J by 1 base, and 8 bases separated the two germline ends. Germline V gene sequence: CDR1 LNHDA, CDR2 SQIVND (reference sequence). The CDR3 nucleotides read TGTGCCAGTAGTATAGGGACTCAATCTGGGGCCAACGTCCTGACTTTC. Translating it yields CASSIGTQSGANVLTF.

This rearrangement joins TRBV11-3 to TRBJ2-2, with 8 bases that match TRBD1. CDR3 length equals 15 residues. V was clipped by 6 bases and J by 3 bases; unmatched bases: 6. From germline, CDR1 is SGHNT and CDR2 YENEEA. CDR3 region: CASRGGTGHTGELFF. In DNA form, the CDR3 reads TGTGCCAGCAGAGGCGGGACAGGTCACACCGGGGAGCTGTTTTTT.

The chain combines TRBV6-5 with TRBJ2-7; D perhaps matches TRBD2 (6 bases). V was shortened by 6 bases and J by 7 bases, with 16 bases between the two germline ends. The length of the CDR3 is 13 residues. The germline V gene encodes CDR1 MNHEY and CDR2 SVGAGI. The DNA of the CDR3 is TGTGCCAGCAGGGCCGGCGGGGTAGAGGAGCAGTACTTC. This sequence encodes CASRAGGVEEQYF.

CDR3 nucleotides: TGTGCCAGCAGCAGGGGGCTCGAGGAGACCCAGTACTTC. The encoded protein is CASSRGLEETQYF. The rearrangement links TRBV28 to TRBJ2-5, with 8 nucleotides matching TRBD1. The CDR3 loop spans 13 amino acids. Germline V gene data show CDR1 as MDHEN and CDR2 as SYDVKM. With V trimmed by 6 bases and J by 5 bases, 5 bases remained unmatched.

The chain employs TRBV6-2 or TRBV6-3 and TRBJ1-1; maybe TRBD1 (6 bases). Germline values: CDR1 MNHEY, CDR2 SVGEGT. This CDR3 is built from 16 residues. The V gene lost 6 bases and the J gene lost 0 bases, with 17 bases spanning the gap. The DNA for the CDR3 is TGTGCCAGCAGCCTCGGGGGGGGCACGCTGAACACTGAAGCTTTCTTT. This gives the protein CASSLGGGTLNTEAFF.

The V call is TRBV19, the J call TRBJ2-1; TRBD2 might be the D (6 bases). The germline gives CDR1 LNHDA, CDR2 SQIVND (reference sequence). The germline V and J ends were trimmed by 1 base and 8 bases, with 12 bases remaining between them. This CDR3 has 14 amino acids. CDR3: CASSIVGGFHEQFF. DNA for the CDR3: TGTGCCAGTAGTATAGTAGGAGGGTTCCATGAGCAGTTCTTC.

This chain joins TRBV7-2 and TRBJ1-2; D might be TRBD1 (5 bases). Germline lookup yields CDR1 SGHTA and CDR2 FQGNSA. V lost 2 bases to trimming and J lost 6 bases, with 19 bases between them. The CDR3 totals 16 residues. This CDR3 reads CASSLPGPGAGNGYTF. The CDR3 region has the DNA TGTGCCAGCAGCTTACCAGGGCCGGGCGCGGGAAATGGCTACACCTTC.

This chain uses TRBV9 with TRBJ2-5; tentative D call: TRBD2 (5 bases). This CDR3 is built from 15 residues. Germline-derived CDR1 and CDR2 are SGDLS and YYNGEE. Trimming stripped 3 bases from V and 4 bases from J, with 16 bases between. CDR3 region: CASSALGAAGETQYF. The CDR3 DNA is TGTGCCAGCAGCGCCCTAGGCGCCGCGGGAGAGACCCAGTACTTC.

This CDR3 reads CASSQVGTLSSYNSPLHF. The CDR3 coding sequence is TGCGCCAGCAGCCAAGTCGGGACACTGAGCTCCTATAATTCACCCCTCCACTTT. This chain links TRBV4-1 with TRBJ1-6; D perhaps matches TRBD1 (6 bases). The V end was cut by 1 base, the J end by 0 bases, with 13 bases between. Germline V gene lookup returns CDR1 MGHRA and CDR2 YSYEKL. The CDR3 loop spans 18 amino acids.

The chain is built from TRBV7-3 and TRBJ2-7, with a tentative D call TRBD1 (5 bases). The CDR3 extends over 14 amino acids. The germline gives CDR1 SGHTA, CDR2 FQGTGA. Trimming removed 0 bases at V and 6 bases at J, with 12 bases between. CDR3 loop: CASSLTGPESEQYF. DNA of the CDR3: TGTGCCAGCAGCTTAACGGGGCCAGAGAGCGAGCAGTACTTC.

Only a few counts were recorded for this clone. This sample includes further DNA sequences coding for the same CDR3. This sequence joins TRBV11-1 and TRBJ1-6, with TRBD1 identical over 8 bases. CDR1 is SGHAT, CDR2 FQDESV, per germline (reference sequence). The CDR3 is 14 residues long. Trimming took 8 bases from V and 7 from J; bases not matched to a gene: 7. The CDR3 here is CASSRTGNNSPLHF. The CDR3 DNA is TGTGCCAGCTCCCGGACAGGGAACAATTCACCCCTCCACTTT.

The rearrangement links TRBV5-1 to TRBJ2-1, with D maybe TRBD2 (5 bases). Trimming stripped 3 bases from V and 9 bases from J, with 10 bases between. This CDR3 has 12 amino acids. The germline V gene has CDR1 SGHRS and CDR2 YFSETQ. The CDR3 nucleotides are TGCGCCAGCAGCTCAGAGGGTGGTGAGCAGTTCTTC. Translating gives CASSSEGGEQFF.

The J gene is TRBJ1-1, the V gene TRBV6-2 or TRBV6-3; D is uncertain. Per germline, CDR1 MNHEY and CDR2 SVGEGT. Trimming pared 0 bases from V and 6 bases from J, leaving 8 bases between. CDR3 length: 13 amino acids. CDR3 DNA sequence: TGTGCCAGCAGTTACTCGCGGGCTTCTGAAGCTTTCTTT. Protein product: CASSYSRASEAFF.

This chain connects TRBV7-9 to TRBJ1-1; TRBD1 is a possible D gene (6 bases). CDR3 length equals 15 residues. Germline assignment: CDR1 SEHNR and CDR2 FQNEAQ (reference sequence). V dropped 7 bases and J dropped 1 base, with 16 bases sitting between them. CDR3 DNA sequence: TGTGCCAGCATCCTCGGGGACATCCGGAACACTGAAGCTTTCTTT. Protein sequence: CASILGDIRNTEAFF.

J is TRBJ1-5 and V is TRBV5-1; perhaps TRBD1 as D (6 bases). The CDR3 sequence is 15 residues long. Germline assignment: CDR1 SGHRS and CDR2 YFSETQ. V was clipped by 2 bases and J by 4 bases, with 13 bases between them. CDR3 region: CASSLGTGKNQPQHF. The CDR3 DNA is TGCGCCAGCAGCTTAGGAACAGGGAAGAATCAGCCCCAGCATTTT.

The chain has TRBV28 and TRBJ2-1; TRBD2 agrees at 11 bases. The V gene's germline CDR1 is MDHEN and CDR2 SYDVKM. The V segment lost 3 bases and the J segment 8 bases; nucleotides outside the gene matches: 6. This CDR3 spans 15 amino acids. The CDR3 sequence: CASSLGSGGEDEQFF. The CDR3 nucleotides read TGTGCCAGCAGTTTGGGTAGCGGGGGGGAGGATGAGCAGTTCTTC.

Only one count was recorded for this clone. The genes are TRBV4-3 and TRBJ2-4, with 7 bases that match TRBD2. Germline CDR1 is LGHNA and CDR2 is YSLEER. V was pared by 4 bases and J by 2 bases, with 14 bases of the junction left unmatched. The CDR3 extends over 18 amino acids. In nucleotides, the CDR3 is TGCGCCAGCAGCCTTCTCTTAAGGGAGGGAAGTACCAAAAACATTCAGTACTTC. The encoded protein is CASSLLLREGSTKNIQYF.

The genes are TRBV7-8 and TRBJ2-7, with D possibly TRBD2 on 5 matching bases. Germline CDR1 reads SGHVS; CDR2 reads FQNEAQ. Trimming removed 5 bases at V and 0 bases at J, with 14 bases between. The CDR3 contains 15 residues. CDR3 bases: TGTGCCAGCAGCACCGACCGAGGGAGCTCCTACGAGCAGTACTTC. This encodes CASSTDRGSSYEQYF.

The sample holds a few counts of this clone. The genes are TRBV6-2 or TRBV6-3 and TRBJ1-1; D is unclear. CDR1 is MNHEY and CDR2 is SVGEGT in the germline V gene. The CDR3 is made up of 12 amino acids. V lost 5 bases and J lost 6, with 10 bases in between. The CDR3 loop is CASSPSFAEAFF. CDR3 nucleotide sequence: TGTGCCAGCAGTCCCTCTTTCGCTGAAGCTTTCTTT.

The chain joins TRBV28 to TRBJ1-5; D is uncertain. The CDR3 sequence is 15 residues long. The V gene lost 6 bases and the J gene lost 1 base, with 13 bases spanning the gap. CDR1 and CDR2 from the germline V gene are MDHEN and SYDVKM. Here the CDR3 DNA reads TGTGCCAGCAGCTACGTTAGGAGGAGCAATCAGCCCCAGCATTTT. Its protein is CASSYVRRSNQPQHF. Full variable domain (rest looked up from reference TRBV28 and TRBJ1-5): DVKVTQSSRYLVKRTGEKVFLECVQDMDHENMFWYRQDPGLGLRLIYFSYDVKMKEKGDIPEGYSVSREKKERFSLILESASTNQTSMYLCASSYVRRSNQPQHFGDGTRLSIL.

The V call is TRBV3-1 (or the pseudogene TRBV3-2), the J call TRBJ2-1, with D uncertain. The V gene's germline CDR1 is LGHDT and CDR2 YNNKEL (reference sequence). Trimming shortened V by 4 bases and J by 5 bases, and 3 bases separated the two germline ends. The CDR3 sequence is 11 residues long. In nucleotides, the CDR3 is TGTGCCAGCAGCCTCAACAATGAGCAGTTCTTC. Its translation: CASSLNNEQFF.

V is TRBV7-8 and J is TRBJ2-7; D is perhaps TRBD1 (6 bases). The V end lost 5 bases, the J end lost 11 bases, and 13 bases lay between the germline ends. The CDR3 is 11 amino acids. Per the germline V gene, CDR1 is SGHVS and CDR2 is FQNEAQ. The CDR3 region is CASSLGQFEYF. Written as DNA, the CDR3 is TGTGCCAGCAGCCTCGGACAGTTCGAGTACTTC.

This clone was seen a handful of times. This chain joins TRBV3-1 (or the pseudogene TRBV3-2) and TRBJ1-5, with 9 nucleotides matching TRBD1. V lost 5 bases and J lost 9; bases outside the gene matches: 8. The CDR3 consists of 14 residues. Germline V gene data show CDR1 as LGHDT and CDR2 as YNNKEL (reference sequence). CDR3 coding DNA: TGTGCCAGCAGCTTCCGGGACAGGGAAGGGCCCCAGCATTTT. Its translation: CASSFRDREGPQHF.

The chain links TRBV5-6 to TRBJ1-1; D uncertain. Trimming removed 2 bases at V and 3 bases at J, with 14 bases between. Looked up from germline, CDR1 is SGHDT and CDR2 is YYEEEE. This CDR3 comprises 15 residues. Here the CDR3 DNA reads TGTGCCAGCAGCTTCCCCGATCGCCAGTACACTGAAGCTTTCTTT. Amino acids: CASSFPDRQYTEAFF.

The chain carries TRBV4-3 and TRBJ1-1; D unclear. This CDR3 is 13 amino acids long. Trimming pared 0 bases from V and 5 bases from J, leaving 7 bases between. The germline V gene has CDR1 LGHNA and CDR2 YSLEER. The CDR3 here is CASSQDPGTEAFF. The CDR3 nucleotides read TGCGCCAGCAGCCAAGATCCAGGTACTGAAGCTTTCTTT.

The CDR3 loop reads CASSLSWGGTGELFF. In nucleotides, the CDR3 is TGTGCCAGCAGTTTATCTTGGGGGGGCACCGGGGAGCTGTTTTTT. The chain is built from TRBV27 and TRBJ2-2, with 7 bases lining up with TRBD2. The J segment lost 4 bases and the V segment lost 0 bases, leaving 2 bases of the junction unmatched. The CDR3 has 15 amino acids. Germline CDR1 reads MNHEY; CDR2 reads SMNVEV (reference sequence).

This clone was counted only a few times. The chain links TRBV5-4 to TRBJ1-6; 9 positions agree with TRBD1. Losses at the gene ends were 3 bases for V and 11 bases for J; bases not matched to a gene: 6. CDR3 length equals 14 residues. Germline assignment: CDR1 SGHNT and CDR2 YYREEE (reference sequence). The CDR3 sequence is CASSSGTGLTPLHF. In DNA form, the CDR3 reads TGTGCCAGCAGCTCCGGGACAGGGTTGACACCCCTCCACTTT.